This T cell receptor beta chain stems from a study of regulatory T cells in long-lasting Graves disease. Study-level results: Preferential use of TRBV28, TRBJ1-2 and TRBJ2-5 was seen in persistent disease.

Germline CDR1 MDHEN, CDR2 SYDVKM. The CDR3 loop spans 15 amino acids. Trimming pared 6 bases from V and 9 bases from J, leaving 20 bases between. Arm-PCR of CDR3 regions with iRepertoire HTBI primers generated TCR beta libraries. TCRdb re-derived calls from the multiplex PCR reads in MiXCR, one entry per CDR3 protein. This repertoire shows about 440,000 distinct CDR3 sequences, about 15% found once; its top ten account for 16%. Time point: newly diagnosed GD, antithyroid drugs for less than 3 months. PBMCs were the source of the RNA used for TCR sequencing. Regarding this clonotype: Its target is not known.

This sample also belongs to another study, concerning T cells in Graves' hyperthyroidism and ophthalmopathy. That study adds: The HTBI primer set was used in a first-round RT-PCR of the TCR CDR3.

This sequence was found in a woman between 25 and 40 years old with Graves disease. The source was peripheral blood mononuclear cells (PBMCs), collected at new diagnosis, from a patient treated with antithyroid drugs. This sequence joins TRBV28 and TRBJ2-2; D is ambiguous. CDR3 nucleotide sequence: TGTGCCAGCAGCCCCCCGATAGCCGGAGACCGGGAGCTGTTTTTT. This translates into CASSPPIAGDRELFF.